This TCR beta chain was sequenced during a study of cytomegalovirus exposure and HLA in healthy donors. The PCR was carried out with 60 Vbeta primers and 13 Jbeta primers. Produced via immunoSEQ multiplex PCR; TCRdb's table is partial and in-frame only. Of over 150,000 clones listed, 70% to 80% are singletons. The CDR3 loop spans 15 amino acids. Germline loops: CDR1 SGHTA, CDR2 FQGNSA. The ends lost 0 bases at V and 3 bases at J; junction bases unmatched: 2. Study-wide findings and caveats: In an earlier analysis, about 87% or about 30%: the productive usage of most TCR beta V segments. Reportedly, TCR beta sequences accurately predicted HLA-A and HLA-B alleles in most subjects. A later examination showed that TCR association rates differed by HLA locus, with DRB1 most and HLA-C fewest.

Points on this clone: Its antigen is undetermined.

Sequencing input: PBMCs. The chain joins TRBV7-2 to TRBJ1-5; the match to TRBD1 covers 7 bases. This receptor was obtained from a woman aged 45 to 65 in good health and CMV-seronegative. This chain's CDR3 is CASSLADRNNQPQHF. In nucleotides, the CDR3 is TGTGCCAGCAGCTTAGCGGACAGGAACAATCAGCCCCAGCATTTT.